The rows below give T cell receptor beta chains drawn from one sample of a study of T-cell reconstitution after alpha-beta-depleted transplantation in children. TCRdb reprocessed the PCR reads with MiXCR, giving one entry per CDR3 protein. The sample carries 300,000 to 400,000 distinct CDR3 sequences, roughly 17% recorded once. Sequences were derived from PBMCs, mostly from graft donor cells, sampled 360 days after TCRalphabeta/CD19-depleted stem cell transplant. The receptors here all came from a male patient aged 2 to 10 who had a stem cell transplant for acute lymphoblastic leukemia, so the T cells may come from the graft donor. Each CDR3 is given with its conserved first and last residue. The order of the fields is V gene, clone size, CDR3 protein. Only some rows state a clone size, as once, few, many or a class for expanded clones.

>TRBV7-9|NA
CASNPSGDLNEKLFF
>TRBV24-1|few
CATSDNEGLAGGLYNEQFF
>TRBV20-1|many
CSASPSSYNEQFF
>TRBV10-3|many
CAISESGQGGQPQHF
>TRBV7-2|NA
CASSPLGPTGEQFF
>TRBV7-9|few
CASSKDRVGQETQYF
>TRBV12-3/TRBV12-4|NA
CASSLDWADRVKQETQYF
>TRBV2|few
CASSVHGGVGTGELFF
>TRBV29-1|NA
CSVEIPMWHEQFF
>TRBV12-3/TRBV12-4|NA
CASSRGPQYNEQFF
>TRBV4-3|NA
CASSQTHGTSGRSEQFF
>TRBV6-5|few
CASSYSTGAGTYEQYF
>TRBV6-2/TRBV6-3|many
CASKPRDQETQYF
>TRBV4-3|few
CASSQAVGEGGYEQYF
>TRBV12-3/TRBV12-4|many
CASSLARTGNQPQHF
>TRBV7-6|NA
CASSQLPENEQFF
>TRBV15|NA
CATSRVSGVAGNSYEQYF
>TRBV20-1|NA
CSAPGVVAYNEQFF
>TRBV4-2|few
CASSQGTSGLPTYEQYF
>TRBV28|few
CASSFPRALAGAGNNEQFF
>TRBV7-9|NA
CASSWAGTVDEQYF
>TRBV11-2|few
CASSLIGTGGLGTGELFF
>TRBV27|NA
CASSPPPDSGRFDEQFF
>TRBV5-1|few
CASSLPTGFLTGELFF
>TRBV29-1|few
CSIRQGMSYEQYF
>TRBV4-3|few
CASSQDRGTGYEQYF
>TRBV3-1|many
CASSQGLRDSHYEQYF
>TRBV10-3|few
CAISKRGQETQYF
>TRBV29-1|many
CSVARRWGSGTDTQYF
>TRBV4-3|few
CASSQGDTYSEKYF
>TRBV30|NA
CAWSGGRNPYNEQFF
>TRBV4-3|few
CASSQDLSLSGGPVSDTQYF
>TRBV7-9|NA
CASSLVTSEAFF
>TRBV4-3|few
CASSSLQRVKRYTF
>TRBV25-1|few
CASRGFGNQPQHF
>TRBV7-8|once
CASSRVGGRDGELFF
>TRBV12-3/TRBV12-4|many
CASSRGIAKNIQYF
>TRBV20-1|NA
CSARDYPGNTGELFF
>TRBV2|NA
CASSLRTGSGSPLHF
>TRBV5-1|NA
CASSLGHLNTGELFF
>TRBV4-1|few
CASSQDRTGTSGTDTQYF
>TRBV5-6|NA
CASSFAALAKNIQYF
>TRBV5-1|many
CASSRGKAGDWSEQYF
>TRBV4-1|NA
CASSQALGLADRTDTQYF
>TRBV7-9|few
CASSLVLGRDTQYF
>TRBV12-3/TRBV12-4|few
CASSRTGVSYEQYF
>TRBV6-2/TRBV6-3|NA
CASRKGTSYNEQFF
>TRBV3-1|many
CASSQLAGPSYEQYF
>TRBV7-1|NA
CASSARQGRDTQYF
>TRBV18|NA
CASSRGQGTTEAFF
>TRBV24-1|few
CATSGLTDTQYF